This TCR beta chain was captured in a study of blood T cell repertoires in COVID-19. Participants came from about two dozen US areas, aged about 18 to 100 years. The protocol was immunoSEQ multiplex PCR, while the TCRdb copy is restricted to in-frame clones and leaves out a portion. The sample shows a few hundred thousand clones, 84% of them seen only once. The germline V gene encodes CDR1 LNHDA and CDR2 SQIVND (reference sequence). The ends lost 5 bases at V and 8 bases at J; junction bases unmatched: 10. This CDR3 contains 15 residues. The sequenced material came from PBMCs or T cells enriched from blood (not recorded which). This sequence was found in a woman in her 40s who had recovered from COVID-19. The chain joins TRBV19 to TRBJ2-1; 9 bases line up with TRBD2. CDR3 loop: CASSRVSGSLDEQFF. Here the CDR3 DNA reads TGTGCCAGTAGTCGGGTTAGCGGGAGTTTGGATGAGCAGTTCTTC.